A single T cell receptor (beta chain) is shown here with its context. The antigen remains undetermined. Its ends do not fully match the called genes, so a read error is possible. PCR used 60 Vbeta primers and 13 Jbeta primers. Profiled with immunoSEQ multiplex PCR; TCRdb holds only in-frame clones, not every one. The data show 100,000 to 150,000 clones, roughly four fifths seen once. This specimen belongs to a study of cytomegalovirus exposure and HLA in healthy donors. Study outcomes and limitations: Further analysis, carried out later, found HLA-associated TCR beta chains more clonally expanded than equally common other chains. Presence/absence results assume similar sequencing depth per donor, which may not hold.

This CDR3 is 15 amino acids long. CDR1 SEHNR and CDR2 FQNEAQ come from the germline V gene (reference sequence). The sample comprised PBMCs. This TCR was recovered from a man aged 18-30 years in good health and CMV-seronegative. J is TRBJ2-7 and V is TRBV7-9; 7 nucleotides agree with TRBD2. Written as DNA, the CDR3 is TGTTCCAGCAGCTTAGGTGCGGGGAGGGGTTACGAGCAGTACTTC. It specifies CSSSLGAGRGYEQYF. Combining the CDR3 with reference TRBV7-9 and TRBJ2-7 gives the whole variable domain DTGVSQNPRHKITKRGQNVTFRCDPISEHNRLYWYRQTLGQGPEFLTYFQNEAQLEKSRLLSDRFSAERPKGSFSTLEIQRTEQGDSAMYLCSSSLGAGRGYEQYFGPGTRLTVT.